A selection of T cell receptor beta chains follows, all from one sample in a study of T cells in Graves' hyperthyroidism and ophthalmopathy. MiXCR, applied by TCRdb to the multiplex PCR reads, yields one record per CDR3 protein. The table records 500,000 to 650,000 distinct CDR3 sequences, around 15% of them present only once. Sequencing used blood. The receptors were gathered from a woman between 45 and 65 years old with Graves' ophthalmopathy. The CDR3 runs from the conserved cysteine through the conserved F or W. The order of the fields is J gene, V gene, clone size, D gene, CDR3 protein, CDR3 DNA. A D gene is named only where the DNA matches it firmly. Rows give clone size only sometimes, using once, few, many, or a class for an expanded clone.

J gene: TRBJ2-1
V gene: TRBV11-2
clone size: many
D gene: TRBD1
CDR3 protein: CASSLVKQGSNEQFF
CDR3 DNA: TGTGCCAGCAGCCTAGTTAAACAGGGGAGCAATGAGCAGTTCTTC

J gene: TRBJ2-1
V gene: TRBV7-8
clone size: few
D gene: -
CDR3 protein: CASSPARRSYNEQFF
CDR3 DNA: TGTGCCAGCAGCCCAGCGCGGCGCTCCTACAATGAGCAGTTCTTC

J gene: TRBJ2-2
V gene: TRBV12-5
clone size: many
D gene: -
CDR3 protein: CASGFIPGPTNTGELFF
CDR3 DNA: TGTGCTAGTGGTTTTATTCCGGGCCCAACGAACACCGGGGAGCTGTTTTTT

J gene: TRBJ1-2
V gene: TRBV6-1
clone size: many
D gene: -
CDR3 protein: CASSWSQGANYGYTF
CDR3 DNA: TGTGCCAGCAGTTGGTCCCAGGGAGCTAACTATGGCTACACCTTC

J gene: TRBJ2-7
V gene: TRBV6-9
clone size: -
D gene: -
CDR3 protein: CASSLAGHAPYEQYF
CDR3 DNA: TGTGCCAGCAGTTTAGCCGGTCATGCCCCCTACGAGCAGTACTTC

J gene: TRBJ2-5
V gene: TRBV11-3
clone size: many
D gene: TRBD2
CDR3 protein: CASLAGMGETQYF
CDR3 DNA: TGTGCCAGCTTAGCGGGAATGGGAGAGACCCAGTACTTC

J gene: TRBJ1-4
V gene: TRBV4-1
clone size: -
D gene: -
CDR3 protein: CASSQGAARATNEKLFF
CDR3 DNA: TGCGCCAGCAGCCAAGGGGCGGCGCGAGCAACTAATGAAAAACTGTTTTTT

J gene: TRBJ2-1
V gene: TRBV6-2/TRBV6-3
clone size: many
D gene: TRBD2
CDR3 protein: CASSYLALAGAVHEQFF
CDR3 DNA: TGTGCCAGCAGTTATCTGGCCCTAGCGGGAGCCGTGCATGAGCAGTTCTTC

J gene: TRBJ2-7
V gene: TRBV6-5
clone size: few
D gene: -
CDR3 protein: CASSYGIYEQYF
CDR3 DNA: TGTGCCAGCAGTTACGGTATCTACGAGCAGTACTTC

J gene: TRBJ2-7
V gene: TRBV5-1
clone size: few
D gene: TRBD1
CDR3 protein: CASSSGDSGTGRTYEQYF
CDR3 DNA: TGCGCCAGCAGCTCCGGGGATTCCGGGACAGGGAGAACCTACGAGCAGTACTTC